A selection of T cell receptor beta chains follows, all from one sample in a study of cytomegalovirus exposure and HLA in healthy donors. Clones were read by immunoSEQ multiplex PCR, and TCRdb kept only the in-frame ones, dropping some. The data contain approximately 150,000 clones, about four fifths of them singletons. Sequences were obtained from PBMCs. Receptors were obtained from a girl aged 10 to 17 in good health and CMV-seropositive. The CDR3 runs from the conserved cysteine through the conserved F or W. Each record gives: V gene, J gene, clone size, D gene, CDR3 protein, CDR3 DNA. The D gene is left open where the match is weak. Rows may omit the clone size; those that give it use once, few, many or a size class.

V: TRBV2; J: TRBJ1-2; size: NA; D: NA; CDR3: CASSDRDLRSANYGYTF; DNA: TGTGCCAGCAGTGACCGGGACTTAAGGTCGGCTAACTATGGCTACACCTTC
V: TRBV5-1; J: TRBJ1-1; size: few; D: TRBD1; CDR3: CASSLRAGGENTEAFF; DNA: TGCGCCAGCAGCTTGAGGGCAGGGGGCGAGAACACTGAAGCTTTCTTT
V: TRBV2; J: TRBJ1-1; size: NA; D: NA; CDR3: CAVVEANPKFMNTEAFF; DNA: TGTGCCGTTGTAGAGGCGAACCCTAAATTCATGAACACTGAAGCTTTCTTT
V: TRBV11-2; J: TRBJ1-2; size: NA; D: NA; CDR3: CASNEGERKLNYGYTF; DNA: TGTGCCAGCAACGAGGGTGAGAGGAAATTAAACTATGGCTACACCTTC
V: TRBV5-1; J: TRBJ1-1; size: NA; D: NA; CDR3: CASSFSRGGTEAFF; DNA: TGCGCCAGCAGCTTTTCCAGGGGCGGGACTGAAGCTTTCTTT
V: TRBV9; J: TRBJ2-1; size: few; D: NA; CDR3: CASSRAYNEQFF; DNA: TGTGCCAGCAGCCGGGCCTACAATGAGCAGTTCTTC
V: TRBV19; J: TRBJ1-1; size: NA; D: NA; CDR3: CASSIGTGRNTEAFF; DNA: TGTGCCAGTAGTATAGGAACAGGGCGGAACACTGAAGCTTTCTTT
V: TRBV5-1; J: TRBJ1-2; size: NA; D: TRBD1; CDR3: CASSSNRGGGYTF; DNA: TGCGCCAGCAGCTCCAACAGGGGAGGTGGCTACACCTTC
V: TRBV9; J: TRBJ1-3; size: NA; D: NA; CDR3: CASSGGEVFGNTIYF; DNA: TGTGCCAGCAGCGGGGGGGAAGTTTTCGGAAACACCATATATTTT
V: TRBV7-8; J: TRBJ2-5; size: NA; D: TRBD1; CDR3: CASSVESGQGEETQYF; DNA: TGTGCCAGCAGCGTAGAGTCCGGACAGGGTGAAGAGACCCAGTACTTC
V: TRBV2; J: TRBJ2-7; size: NA; D: NA; CDR3: CASNTDSLTYEQYF; DNA: TGTGCCAGCAATACAGACAGCTTGACCTACGAGCAGTACTTC
V: TRBV6-6; J: TRBJ1-6; size: NA; D: NA; CDR3: CASSPGSPPNSPLHF; DNA: TGTGCCAGCAGTCCCGGGTCACCCCCTAATTCACCCCTCCACTTT
V: TRBV9; J: TRBJ1-5; size: NA; D: TRBD1; CDR3: CASSVGQGGNQPQHF; DNA: TGTGCCAGCAGCGTAGGACAGGGCGGCAATCAGCCCCAGCATTTT
V: TRBV7-3; J: TRBJ2-1; size: NA; D: TRBD2; CDR3: CASSSVGAGVNNEQFF; DNA: TGTGCCAGCAGCTCCGTAGGAGCGGGGGTGAACAATGAGCAGTTCTTC